A single sample gave rise to the 5 T cell receptor beta chains below, sequenced in a study of response to subunit inactivated influenza vaccine. TCRdb re-analysed the RT-PCR reads in MiXCR, keeping a single row per CDR3 protein. The sample gives 500,000 to 600,000 distinct CDR3 sequences, approximately 12% of which show up once; roughly 10% is in the top ten. Sequences were derived from PBMCs from blood, sampled on the day of vaccination. The receptors stem from a man in his fifties who received an inactivated influenza vaccine.

This clonotype was detected many times. This chain joins TRBV5-1 and TRBJ2-7; 10 nucleotides line up with TRBD2. V shed 4 bases and J 2 bases; nucleotides not matched to a gene: 9. The CDR3 runs to 16 residues. Germline lookup yields CDR1 SGHRS and CDR2 YFSETQ. Here the CDR3 DNA reads TGCGCCAGCAGCATAAGACTAGCGGGCCTGACCTACGAGCAGTACTTC. Translation: CASSIRLAGLTYEQYF.

The table lists this clonotype with a few counts. The V and J genes are TRBV20-1 and TRBJ2-6, with D possibly matching TRBD2 (5 bases). The CDR3 has 15 amino acids. With 4 bases removed from V and 2 bases from J, the gap between germline ends came to 12 bases. Looked up from germline, CDR1 is DFQATT and CDR2 is SNEGSKA (reference sequence). CDR3 sequence reads: CSAKRPGTGANVLTF. Here the CDR3 DNA reads TGCAGTGCTAAAAGACCGGGGACTGGGGCCAACGTCCTGACTTTC.

The CDR3 bases are TGCGCCAGCAGCTCCGCACTAGCGGGAGGGATCTACGAGCAGTACTTC. Amino acid sequence: CASSSALAGGIYEQYF. The chain links TRBV5-1 to TRBJ2-7; 13 nucleotides align to TRBD2. Losses at the gene ends were 3 bases for V and 3 bases for J; bases not matched to a gene: 6. The CDR3 is 16 residues long. In germline, CDR1 is SGHRS, CDR2 YFSETQ.

The rearrangement links TRBV4-3 to TRBJ2-3, with 7 bases lining up with TRBD1. CDR3 length: 16 residues. The trim removed 1 base at V and 0 bases at J, leaving 4 bases unmatched. Germline V gene lookup returns CDR1 LGHNA and CDR2 YSLEER. CDR3 DNA sequence: TGCGCCAGCAGCCAAGGGACAGGATTTAGCACAGATACGCAGTATTTT. It translates to CASSQGTGFSTDTQYF.

This chain connects TRBV30 to TRBJ2-7; D may be TRBD2 (6 bases). Germline values: CDR1 GTSNPN, CDR2 SVGIG (reference sequence). The V end lost 0 bases, the J end lost 6 bases, and 18 bases lay between the germline ends. CDR3 length: 15 amino acids. CDR3 bases: TGTGCCTGGAGTGTATTGGGAGGCCACGGGGGCGAGCAGTACTTC. Residues: CAWSVLGGHGGEQYF.